Following are 3 T cell receptor beta chains from one sample sequenced in a study of blood T cell repertoires in COVID-19. Produced via immunoSEQ multiplex PCR; TCRdb's table is partial and in-frame only. Seen here are around 140,000 clones, just under 80% observed once, and the top ten hold roughly 2%. Sequences were obtained from peripheral blood. These receptors were taken from a woman in her fifties or sixties with acute or convalescent COVID-19.

Only one count was recorded for this clone. The rearrangement uses TRBV6-1 and TRBJ1-3; D is unclear. The ends were cut back, 2 bases at V and 2 bases at J, with 4 bases in the middle. This CDR3 region has 13 residues. Germline lookup yields CDR1 MNHNS and CDR2 SASEGT. In DNA, the CDR3 is TGTGCCAGCAGTGAATGGCCTGGAAACACCATATATTTT. Its protein product is CASSEWPGNTIYF.

The chain employs TRBV6-1 and TRBJ2-1; TRBD2 agrees at 7 bases. Germline loops: CDR1 MNHNS, CDR2 SASEGT. The V and J ends lost 3 bases and 9 bases, in that order; junction bases with no gene match: 8. The CDR3 length is 14 residues. CDR3 loop: CASSDARGVSEQFF. In DNA form, the CDR3 reads TGTGCCAGCAGTGACGCTCGGGGGGTTTCTGAGCAGTTCTTC.

This chain links TRBV5-1 with TRBJ1-1, with TRBD1 matching 10 bases. CDR1 is SGHRS, CDR2 YFSETQ, per germline. J was trimmed by 11 bases and V by 3 bases; bases with no gene match: 10. CDR3 size: 14 residues. The CDR3 sequence: CASSSMTGGLGAFF. DNA of the CDR3: TGCGCCAGCAGCTCTATGACAGGGGGCTTAGGGGCTTTCTTT.